Below are 2 T cell receptor beta chains sequenced from a single sample in a study of cytomegalovirus exposure and HLA in healthy donors. Generated by immunoSEQ multiplex PCR, the TCRdb table keeps only in-frame clones and is missing some. The sample consists of more than 75,000 clones, 85% to 95% of them appearing once. The sequenced sample was PBMCs. The receptor set was obtained from a young man in good health and CMV-seronegative.

This chain connects TRBV10-3 to TRBJ1-4; tentatively, D is TRBD1 (5 bases). CDR3 length equals 15 residues. Trimming left V 2 bases short and J 10 bases short, with 17 bases between. Germline V gives CDR1 ENHRY, CDR2 SYGVKD. The CDR3 spells CAISEDPAGSGKLFF. CDR3 nucleotides: TGTGCCATCAGTGAGGACCCAGCAGGGTCGGGAAAACTGTTTTTT.

The chain carries TRBV11-2 and TRBJ1-5; D is perhaps TRBD1 (6 bases). V lost 6 bases to trimming and J lost 2 bases, with 14 bases between them. The CDR3 is 15 amino acids. The germline CDR1 and CDR2 sequences are SGHAT and FQNNGV. CDR3 in amino acids: CASSPGQLRNQPQHF. The DNA for the CDR3 is TGTGCCAGCAGTCCCGGACAGCTTCGCAATCAGCCCCAGCATTTT.